One and the same sample provided the 19 T cell receptor beta chains below, sequenced in a study of T cell repertoires in ileal Crohn's disease. Here immunoSEQ multiplex PCR was the method, and the copy in TCRdb shows in-frame clones only, minus some. In the table there are about 15,000 clones, roughly 79% of which are singletons. Time point noted: neoterminal ileum biopsy at postoperative endoscopy, about 6 months after surgery. The sample comprised ileal tissue. The receptors shown here come from an adult with Crohn's disease.

This chain joins TRBV18 and TRBJ1-1; D unresolved. Germline V lookup: CDR1 KGHSH, CDR2 LQKENI. The length of the CDR3 is 13 residues. The V end was cut by 2 bases, the J end by 1 base, with 5 bases between. The CDR3: CASSPTANTEAFF. The CDR3 nucleotides are TGTGCCAGCTCACCAACAGCGAACACTGAAGCTTTCTTT.

This clone was seen a few times. The chain carries TRBV5-8 and TRBJ2-7, with 10 bases identical to TRBD2. V was clipped by 4 bases and J by 3 bases; unmatched bases: 7. The CDR3 has 15 amino acids. Germline CDR1 reads SGHTS; CDR2 reads YDEGEE. The CDR3 sequence is CASSQGASGGYEQYF. The CDR3, as DNA: TGTGCCAGCAGCCAAGGTGCTAGCGGGGGCTACGAGCAGTACTTC.

The rearrangement links TRBV5-6 to TRBJ2-3, with D unresolved. CDR3 size: 13 residues. CDR1 is SGHDT and CDR2 is YYEEEE in the germline V gene. Trimming removed 0 bases at V and 0 bases at J, with 2 bases between. Here the CDR3 DNA reads TGTGCCAGCAGCTTGGGGAGCACAGATACGCAGTATTTT. Translated: CASSLGSTDTQYF.

The chain joins TRBV29-1 to TRBJ1-1, with a possible D match to TRBD1 (5 bases). V lost 7 bases and J lost 1, with 13 bases in between. The CDR3 spans 13 residues. Germline V gene sequence: CDR1 SQVTM, CDR2 ANQGSEA. CDR3 amino acids: CSAGRQGNTEAFF. Here the CDR3 DNA reads TGCAGCGCCGGGCGGCAGGGGAACACTGAAGCTTTCTTT.

This chain joins TRBV5-1 and TRBJ2-1; D perhaps matches TRBD2 (7 bases). The CDR3 runs to 18 residues. Trimming removed 0 bases from V and 5 bases from J, with 21 bases in between. In germline, CDR1 is SGHRS, CDR2 YFSETQ. This CDR3 reads CASSLVRGAGERDNEQFF. The CDR3 bases are TGCGCCAGCAGCTTGGTCCGGGGGGCGGGGGAGCGGGACAATGAGCAGTTCTTC.

This clone was found a few times. The chain uses TRBV6-1 and TRBJ1-5, with no clear D. Per germline, CDR1 MNHNS and CDR2 SASEGT. This CDR3 is 11 amino acids long. Trimming took off 5 bases at V and 4 bases at J, with 3 bases between the two ends. The CDR3 is CASSTNQPQHF. CDR3 in DNA: TGTGCCAGCAGTACTAATCAGCCCCAGCATTTT.

V and J are TRBV23-1 and TRBJ2-1; 7 nucleotides match TRBD1. TRBV23-1 is sorted into the ORF group, with uncertain function. V lost 3 bases and J lost 7; bases outside the gene matches: 9. CDR3 size: 15 residues. The CDR3: CASSQSCDRANEQFF. DNA of the CDR3: TGCGCCAGCAGTCAGTCGTGTGACAGGGCTAATGAGCAGTTCTTC.

The chain employs TRBV5-4 and TRBJ2-1; the match to TRBD2 covers 9 bases. Looked up from germline, CDR1 is SGHNT and CDR2 is YYREEE (reference sequence). CDR3 length equals 15 residues. V was pared by 2 bases and J by 3 bases, with 3 bases of the junction left unmatched. The CDR3 nucleotides are TGTGCCAGCAGCTTTCAGCGGGGGGACTACAATGAGCAGTTCTTC. This sequence encodes CASSFQRGDYNEQFF.

This sequence joins TRBV13 and TRBJ2-1; D is undetermined. Germline V gene lookup returns CDR1 PRHDT and CDR2 FYEKMQ (reference sequence). This CDR3 is built from 12 residues. Trimming shortened V by 5 bases and J by 6 bases, and 8 bases separated the two germline ends. CDR3 nucleotides: TGTGCCAGCAGCCATAAAGGCAATGAGCAGTTCTTC. Translated, it gives CASSHKGNEQFF.

This clone came up once. The chain links TRBV7-2 to TRBJ2-5; D not certain. Per germline, CDR1 SGHTA and CDR2 FQGNSA. Trimming stripped 1 base from V and 2 bases from J, with 14 bases between. The CDR3 spans 16 residues. The CDR3 DNA sequence: TGTGCCAGCAGCTTAGAGAGATTACTGGGGCAAGAGACCCAGTACTTC. It translates to CASSLERLLGQETQYF.

The V gene is TRBV25-1, the J gene TRBJ1-2; D not certain. Germline CDR1 reads MGHDK; CDR2 reads SYGVNS. CDR3 length: 13 amino acids. The V gene lost 1 base and the J gene lost 2 bases, with 5 bases spanning the gap. CDR3 sequence reads: CASSEFQNYGYTF. In DNA form, the CDR3 reads TGTGCCAGCAGTGAATTTCAGAACTATGGCTACACCTTC.

The chain uses TRBV5-1 and TRBJ2-6; 8 bases map to TRBD1. Germline CDR1 and CDR2: SGHRS and YFSETQ. There are 18 residues in the CDR3. With 0 bases clipped from V and 2 bases from J, the junction kept 7 bases outside the gene matches. CDR3 amino acids: CASSLGQGILAGANVLTF. The CDR3 DNA reads TGCGCCAGCAGCTTGGGACAGGGGATTTTAGCTGGGGCCAACGTCCTGACTTTC.

The chain is built from TRBV7-6 and TRBJ2-1; 10 bases agree with TRBD2. V shed 5 bases, J shed 3 bases, and the junction held 13 bases outside the gene matches. Germline V gene sequence: CDR1 SGHVS, CDR2 FNYEAQ. The CDR3 is made up of 18 amino acids. The CDR3 sequence: CASSPVALAGVIYNEQFF. Written as DNA, the CDR3 is TGTGCCAGCAGCCCCGTAGCGCTAGCGGGAGTTATCTACAATGAGCAGTTCTTC.

This rearrangement joins TRBV29-1 to TRBJ2-7, with TRBD1 matching 7 bases. Germline trimming cut 7 bases from V and 3 bases from J; bases unmatched to any gene: 6. This CDR3 comprises 12 residues. CDR1 and CDR2 from the germline V gene are SQVTM and ANQGSEA. Written as DNA, the CDR3 is TGCAGCGCCCGACAGGGAAGCTACGAGCAGTACTTC. Its translation is CSARQGSYEQYF.

The table lists this clone with a few counts. This chain links TRBV7-7 with TRBJ1-4, with TRBD1 as a possible D gene (6 bases). Trimming removed 3 bases from V and 8 bases from J, with 10 bases in between. CDR3 length equals 13 residues. Germline V gives CDR1 SSHAT, CDR2 FNYEAQ (reference sequence). The CDR3 region has the DNA TGTGCCAGCAGCTTGGGGACACACGAAAAACTGTTTTTT. Its translation: CASSLGTHEKLFF.

The genes are TRBV4-3 and TRBJ1-1; D is perhaps TRBD1 (6 bases). The germline V and J ends were trimmed by 5 bases and 0 bases, with 10 bases remaining between them. This CDR3 has 14 amino acids. Germline values: CDR1 LGHNA, CDR2 YSLEER. CDR3 in amino acids: CASSKGGLNTEAFF. The CDR3 nucleotides read TGCGCCAGCAGCAAAGGGGGGCTGAACACTGAAGCTTTCTTT.

V is TRBV9 and J is TRBJ1-5; D ambiguous. The V end was cut by 8 bases, the J end by 5 bases, with 5 bases between. CDR3 size: 10 residues. The V gene's germline CDR1 is SGDLS and CDR2 YYNGEE. The CDR3 here is CARWHQPQHF. DNA of the CDR3: TGTGCCAGGTGGCATCAGCCCCAGCATTTT. Supplemented by reference TRBV9 and TRBJ1-5, the full variable domain reads DSGVTQTPKHLITATGQRVTLRCSPRSGDLSVYWYQQSLDQGLQFLIQYYNGEERAKGNILERFSAQQFPDLHSELNLSSLELGDSALYFCARWHQPQHFGDGTRLSIL.

The CDR3 nucleotides read TGTGCCAGCAGCCAGATGCCCCACACTGAAGCTTTCTTT. Protein: CASSQMPHTEAFF. This chain uses TRBV14 with TRBJ1-1, with no clear D. V was cut by 3 bases and J by 3 bases, with 8 bases left in between. Looked up from germline, CDR1 is SGHDN and CDR2 is FVKESK. This CDR3 comprises 13 residues.

The CDR3 nucleotides read TGTGCCAGTAGTATAAACAGGGATCCTAATTCACCCCTCCACTTT. Amino acid sequence: CASSINRDPNSPLHF. This rearrangement joins TRBV19 to TRBJ1-6; D possibly corresponds to TRBD1 (6 bases). The CDR3 consists of 15 residues. Germline loops: CDR1 LNHDA, CDR2 SQIVND (reference sequence). The germline V and J ends were trimmed by 2 bases and 6 bases, with 11 bases remaining between them.